This TCR beta chain was captured by sequencing in a study of blood T cell repertoires in COVID-19. Germline V CDR1 and CDR2: KGHSH, LQKENI. V was shortened by 3 bases and J by 3 bases, with 15 bases between the two germline ends. The CDR3 totals 16 residues. Those enrolled, adults aged 18 to 89 years, came from around 24 US areas. Cohort 3 donors were reported recovered after two negative PCRs, clearance, or symptom resolution. Per the study methods: Using reference gene primer amplification, nucleated cell counts were estimated. Profiling relied on immunoSEQ multiplex PCR, and the TCRdb table lists in-frame clones only, not all of them. V and J calls and clone size follow that table, whereas D and trimming were derived from the DNA. In the table there are some 420,000 clones, 85% to 90% of which are singletons.

The TCR originated in a man aged 25-45 years who had recovered from COVID-19. The chain joins TRBV18 to TRBJ2-1; D is perhaps TRBD2 (5 bases). Sequencing was carried out using PBMCs or T cells enriched from blood (not recorded which). The CDR3 coding sequence is TGTGCCAGCTCACCTCAGAGGGCGGGTAACTACAATGAGCAGTTCTTC. It encodes CASSPQRAGNYNEQFF.